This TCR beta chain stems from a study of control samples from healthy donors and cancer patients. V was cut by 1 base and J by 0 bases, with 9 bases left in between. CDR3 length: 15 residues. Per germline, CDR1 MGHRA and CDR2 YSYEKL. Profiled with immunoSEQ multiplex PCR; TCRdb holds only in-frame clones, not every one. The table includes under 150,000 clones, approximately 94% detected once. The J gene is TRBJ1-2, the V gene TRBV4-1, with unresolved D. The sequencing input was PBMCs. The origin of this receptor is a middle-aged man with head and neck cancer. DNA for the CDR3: TGCGCCAGCAGCCAAGCTCACTTAGCTAACTATGGCTACACCTTC. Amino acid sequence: CASSQAHLANYGYTF.